The 16 T cell receptor beta chains given below trace back to one sample, sequenced in a study of Graves' ophthalmopathy and Graves' hyperthyroidism (dated by TCRdb to 2017 to 2018). This sample was sequenced with an Illumina HiSeq 2000. For repertoire sequencing, the TCR beta CDR3 regions were amplified from RNA transcripts. A first-round RT-PCR used HTBI primers with the Qiagen OneStep RT-PCR kit, followed by a second-round multiplex PCR, size selection and purification. TCRdb's own reprocessing of the public reads used fastp at Q25 and MiXCR and kept productive beta chains. Every distinct CDR3 protein forms one entry, paired with its most common genes and DNA. In this sample the table shows around 660,000 distinct CDR3 sequences, just over 40% of which occur a single time. Jointly, the top ten make up 3% to 3.5% of the sample. Material for sequencing was peripheral blood. The receptors were sampled from an adult man with Graves' ophthalmopathy.

This clonotype has a count of ten or more. V gene TRBV12-3 or TRBV12-4 combines with J gene TRBJ1-1, with 7 positions matching TRBD1. This CDR3 is 14 amino acids long. Trimming at V came to 6 bases and at J to 6 bases, leaving 10 bases not matched to a gene. Here the CDR3 DNA reads TGTGCCAGCAGAAGAGGACAGGCCAGGCCTGAAGCTTTCTTT. The encoded protein is CASRRGQARPEAFF.

The chain uses TRBV30 and TRBJ2-7; D is ambiguous. V was pared by 0 bases and J by 4 bases, with 10 bases between. CDR3 size: 13 residues. Germline V lookup: CDR1 GTSNPN, CDR2 SVGIG (reference sequence). The CDR3 DNA reads as TGTGCCTGGAGTGTAGGCAAGGGATACGAGCAGTACTTC. Amino acid sequence: CAWSVGKGYEQYF. The variable domain in full, completed from reference TRBV30 and TRBJ2-7, reads SQTIHQWPATLVQPVGSPLSLECTVEGTSNPNLYWYRQAAGRGLQLLFYSVGIGQISSEVPQNLSASRPQDRQFILSSKKLLLSDSGFYLCAWSVGKGYEQYFGPGTRLTVT.

The chain recombines TRBV20-1 with TRBJ1-4, with unresolved D. Trimming took off 4 bases at V and 0 bases at J, with 9 bases between the two ends. The CDR3 length is 14 residues. In germline, CDR1 is DFQATT, CDR2 SNEGSKA (reference sequence). The CDR3 DNA follows: TGCAGTGCTACCGGGCAAACAACTAATGAAAAACTGTTTTTT. Protein: CSATGQTTNEKLFF.

The V call is TRBV7-8, the J call TRBJ1-2; D not certain. Trimming stripped 7 bases from V and 3 bases from J, with 12 bases between. Per the germline V gene, CDR1 is SGHVS and CDR2 is FQNEAQ. The CDR3 sequence is 13 residues long. This CDR3 reads CASKSGPHYGYTF. CDR3 bases: TGTGCCAGCAAATCCGGGCCACACTATGGCTACACCTTC.

This clonotype was seen many times. The rearrangement links TRBV20-1 to TRBJ1-1; D gene uncertain. CDR1 is DFQATT, CDR2 SNEGSKA, per germline (reference sequence). The CDR3 covers 11 residues. V was trimmed by 0 bases and J by 7 bases, leaving 6 bases between them. Here the CDR3 reads CSARERNEAFF. The CDR3 bases are TGCAGTGCTAGAGAGCGAAATGAAGCTTTCTTT.

This clonotype was counted at least ten times. This rearrangement joins TRBV29-1 to TRBJ1-2; 7 bases map to TRBD1. From germline, CDR1 is SQVTM and CDR2 ANQGSEA. J gave up 0 bases and V 6 bases, and 7 bases lay outside the gene matches. This CDR3 contains 14 residues. The CDR3 spells CSVGPGTANYGYTF. CDR3 DNA: TGCAGCGTCGGCCCAGGGACAGCTAACTATGGCTACACCTTC.

Turning to this clonotype: The germline gene is not matched at one end of the junction; a read error may be the cause. The chain couples TRBV15 to TRBJ2-3; the match to TRBD2 covers 11 bases. The CDR3 has 16 amino acids. CDR1 is LNHNV and CDR2 is YYDKDF in the germline V gene (reference sequence). This chain's CDR3 is CATSRDLAGGTDTHYF. CDR3 DNA sequence: TGTGCCACCAGCAGAGATTTAGCGGGAGGGACAGATACGCACTATTTT.

V is TRBV27 and J is TRBJ2-7; the D gene is possibly TRBD2 (7 bases). Trimming left V 5 bases short and J 6 bases short, with 17 bases between. The CDR3 has 14 residues. Germline V gives CDR1 MNHEY, CDR2 SMNVEV (reference sequence). As DNA, the CDR3 is TGTGCCAGCAGTCTCCGGGAGGAAGGGGGCGAGCAGTACTTC. It encodes CASSLREEGGEQYF.

The chain joins TRBV7-9 to TRBJ2-7; weak D call: TRBD1 (6 bases). Looked up from germline, CDR1 is SEHNR and CDR2 is FQNEAQ (reference sequence). Trimming took off 11 bases at V and 6 bases at J, with 14 bases between the two ends. CDR3 size: 11 residues. The CDR3 sequence: CAGEGQREQYF. In DNA, the CDR3 is TGTGCCGGGGAAGGACAGCGCGAGCAGTACTTC.

Points on this clonotype: This sequence may be a read error, since a much larger clone differs from it by one base. The CDR3 nucleotides are TGTGCCAGCAGTTTTAAGGGGATGAACACTGAAGATTTCTTT. Translated, it gives CASSFKGMNTEDFF. This rearrangement joins TRBV12-3 or TRBV12-4 to TRBJ1-1, with TRBD1 as a possible D gene (5 bases). The CDR3 loop spans 14 amino acids.

V gene TRBV20-1 combines with J gene TRBJ2-7; the match to TRBD2 covers 11 bases. Trimming cost V 0 bases and J 5 bases; bases outside gene matches: 6. Germline V gives CDR1 DFQATT, CDR2 SNEGSKA (reference sequence). The CDR3 totals 15 residues. For the CDR3, the DNA is TGCAGTGCTAGAGATACTAGCGGGAGACTAAACGAGCAGTACTTC. This sequence encodes CSARDTSGRLNEQYF.

This clonotype was recorded at least ten times. The chain uses TRBV12-3 or TRBV12-4 and TRBJ2-7, with D perhaps matching TRBD1 (5 bases). V dropped 2 bases and J dropped 0 bases, with 11 bases sitting between them. CDR3 length: 15 residues. CDR3 nucleotides: TGTGCCAGCAGTTTAAGGGGCAGCCGCTCCTACGAGCAGTACTTC. It yields the protein CASSLRGSRSYEQYF.

Notes on this clonotype: The CDR3 carries no conserved terminal phenylalanine or tryptophan, so it likely arises from a read error. The chain uses TRBV20-1 and TRBJ1-6, with 7 bases fitting TRBD1. V shed 7 bases, J shed 6 bases, and the junction held 12 bases outside the gene matches. The length of the CDR3 is 15 residues. Looked up from germline, CDR1 is DFQATT and CDR2 is SNEGSKA (reference sequence). The CDR3 nucleotides are TGCAGTGTCCAACGGACAGGCCGTCGTAATTCACCCCTCCACCTT. Translating it yields CSVQRTGRRNSPLHL.

The sample holds many counts of this clonotype. The chain carries TRBV7-8 and TRBJ2-7; the match to TRBD2 covers 14 bases. With 5 bases clipped from V and 6 bases from J, the junction kept 3 bases outside the gene matches. CDR1 is SGHVS and CDR2 is FQNEAQ in the germline V gene. The CDR3 consists of 14 residues. The CDR3 loop is CASSEGLAGVEQYF. DNA of the CDR3: TGTGCCAGCAGCGAGGGACTAGCGGGAGTCGAGCAGTACTTC.

This sequence joins TRBV7-9 and TRBJ2-5; 9 nucleotides agree with TRBD1. Germline trimming cut 2 bases from V and 6 bases from J; bases unmatched to any gene: 4. Germline assignment: CDR1 SEHNR and CDR2 FQNEAQ (reference sequence). The CDR3 consists of 14 residues. CDR3 nucleotides: TGTGCCAGCAGCTTATCGACAGGGGGGAAGACCCAGTACTTC. This codes for CASSLSTGGKTQYF.

The J gene is TRBJ1-1, the V gene TRBV25-1, with D maybe TRBD1 (5 bases). Germline V lookup: CDR1 MGHDK, CDR2 SYGVNS. CDR3 size: 13 residues. The V end was cut by 7 bases, the J end by 0 bases, with 9 bases between. The CDR3 DNA is TGTGCCAGCAAGGCGGGGGTGAACACTGAAGCTTTCTTT. It translates to CASKAGVNTEAFF. Full variable domain (missing parts from reference TRBV25-1 and TRBJ1-1): EADIYQTPRYLVIGTGKKITLECSQTMGHDKMYWYQQDPGMELHLIHYSYGVNSTEKGDLSSESTVSRIRTEHFPLTLESARPSHTSQYLCASKAGVNTEAFFGQGTRLTVV.